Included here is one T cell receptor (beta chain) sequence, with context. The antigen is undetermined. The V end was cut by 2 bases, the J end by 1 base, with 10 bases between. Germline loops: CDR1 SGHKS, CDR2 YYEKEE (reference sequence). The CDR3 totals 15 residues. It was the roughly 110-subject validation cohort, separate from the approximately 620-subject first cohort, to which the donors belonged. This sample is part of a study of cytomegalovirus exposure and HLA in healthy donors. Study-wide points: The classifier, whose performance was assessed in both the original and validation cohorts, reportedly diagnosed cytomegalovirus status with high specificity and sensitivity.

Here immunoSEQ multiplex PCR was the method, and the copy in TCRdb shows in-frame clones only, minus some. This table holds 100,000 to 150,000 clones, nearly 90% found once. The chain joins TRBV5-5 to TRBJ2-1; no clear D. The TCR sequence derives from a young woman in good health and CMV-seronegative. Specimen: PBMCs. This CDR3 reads CASSFWVESYNEQFF. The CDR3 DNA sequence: TGTGCCAGCAGCTTTTGGGTGGAGTCCTACAATGAGCAGTTCTTC. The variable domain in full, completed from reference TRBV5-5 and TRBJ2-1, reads DAGVTQSPTHLIKTRGQQVTLRCSPISGHKSVSWYQQVLGQGPQFIFQYYEKEERGRGNFPDRFSARQFPNYSSELNVNALLLGDSALYLCASSFWVESYNEQFFGPGTRLTVL.